The rows below give T cell receptor beta chains drawn from one sample of a study of cytomegalovirus exposure and HLA in healthy donors. The repertoire was sequenced with immunoSEQ multiplex PCR; TCRdb's copy has only in-frame clones and lacks some. The repertoire consists of about 73,000 clones, with approximately 90% occurring once and the leading ten covering roughly 3.8%. Sequencing was done on a sample of PBMCs. These receptors came from a woman under 30 in good health and CMV-seropositive. CDR3s include the opening cysteine and the closing phenylalanine or tryptophan. Each record gives: D gene, J gene, clone size, V gene, CDR3 DNA, CDR3 protein. D genes are given only for firm matches. Clone size is stated in some rows and not others, as once, few, many or a class when expanded.

d_call: .
j_call: TRBJ2-6
clone_size: .
v_call: TRBV29-1
cdr3_nt: TGCAGCGTTGAAGAATTGGAGGGGCCTGGGGCCAACGTCCTGACTTTC
cdr3_aa: CSVEELEGPGANVLTF

d_call: .
j_call: TRBJ2-2
clone_size: .
v_call: TRBV11-1
cdr3_nt: TGTGCCAGCAGCTTAATACAGAGGGCCGGGGAGCTGTTTTTT
cdr3_aa: CASSLIQRAGELFF

d_call: TRBD1
j_call: TRBJ2-7
clone_size: .
v_call: TRBV10-3
cdr3_nt: TGTGCCATCAGTGTTTACGGGACAGGGGTATCCGAGCAGTACTTC
cdr3_aa: CAISVYGTGVSEQYF

d_call: TRBD1
j_call: TRBJ1-5
clone_size: few
v_call: TRBV19
cdr3_nt: TGTGCCAGTAGTATAACAGGGGACAATCAGCCCCAGCATTTT
cdr3_aa: CASSITGDNQPQHF

d_call: TRBD2
j_call: TRBJ2-6
clone_size: .
v_call: TRBV4-3
cdr3_nt: TGCGCCAGCAGCCTCGGGGGGGAGGTCTCTGGGGCCAACGTCCTGACTTTC
cdr3_aa: CASSLGGEVSGANVLTF

d_call: TRBD1
j_call: TRBJ1-1
clone_size: .
v_call: TRBV2
cdr3_nt: TGTGCCAGCAGAGACAGGGGGCTGGAAGCTTTCTTT
cdr3_aa: CASRDRGLEAFF

d_call: .
j_call: TRBJ2-3
clone_size: once
v_call: TRBV5-5
cdr3_nt: TGTGCCAGCAGCATGGGGGGCGCAGATACGCAGTATTTT
cdr3_aa: CASSMGGADTQYF

d_call: TRBD2
j_call: TRBJ2-7
clone_size: once
v_call: TRBV11-2
cdr3_nt: TGTGCCACCTCCGTCGGGGGGGCTGGATCCGAGCAGTACTTC
cdr3_aa: CATSVGGAGSEQYF

d_call: .
j_call: TRBJ1-2
clone_size: .
v_call: TRBV30
cdr3_nt: TGTGCCTGGGGGCCTCTACAGGGAGTCTATGGCTACACCTTC
cdr3_aa: CAWGPLQGVYGYTF

d_call: TRBD1
j_call: TRBJ1-5
clone_size: few
v_call: TRBV2
cdr3_nt: TGTGCCAGCAGTGAATGGAGACAGGGTGTCGATCAGCCCCAGCATTTT
cdr3_aa: CASSEWRQGVDQPQHF

d_call: TRBD2
j_call: TRBJ2-7
clone_size: .
v_call: TRBV18
cdr3_nt: TGTGCCAGCTCACCACCGGGACTAGAATCCAACGAGCAGTACTTC
cdr3_aa: CASSPPGLESNEQYF

d_call: .
j_call: TRBJ1-1
clone_size: .
v_call: TRBV30
cdr3_nt: TGTGCCTGGACAGTAACCCTGAACACTGAAGCTTTCTTT
cdr3_aa: CAWTVTLNTEAFF

d_call: .
j_call: TRBJ2-2
clone_size: .
v_call: TRBV7-2
cdr3_nt: TGTGCCAGCAGCTTAGGAGACACCGGGGAGCTGTTTTTT
cdr3_aa: CASSLGDTGELFF

d_call: .
j_call: TRBJ1-3
clone_size: once
v_call: TRBV30
cdr3_nt: TGTGCCTGGAGCCTAGGACAGCACTCTGGAAACACCATATATTTT
cdr3_aa: CAWSLGQHSGNTIYF

d_call: .
j_call: TRBJ2-7
clone_size: .
v_call: TRBV27
cdr3_nt: TGTGCCAGCAGTTTTAAGGGGCCAGGGTACGAGCAGTACTTC
cdr3_aa: CASSFKGPGYEQYF

d_call: TRBD1
j_call: TRBJ2-7
clone_size: .
v_call: TRBV12-5
cdr3_nt: TGTGCTAGTGGTTTGTCGACAGGGGGCCTCTCCTACGAGCAGTACTTC
cdr3_aa: CASGLSTGGLSYEQYF

d_call: TRBD2
j_call: TRBJ2-3
clone_size: .
v_call: TRBV6-4
cdr3_nt: TGTGCCAGCAGTGACTCGAGCGGCGGGGGTTTAAATACGCAGTATTTT
cdr3_aa: CASSDSSGGGLNTQYF

d_call: TRBD1
j_call: TRBJ2-7
clone_size: .
v_call: TRBV5-1
cdr3_nt: TGCGCCACCAAACCCGGGACAGGGAGTCACGAGCAGTACTTC
cdr3_aa: CATKPGTGSHEQYF

d_call: .
j_call: TRBJ1-3
clone_size: .
v_call: TRBV18
cdr3_nt: TGTGCCAGCTCACCACCGGCCGTCCCTGTTGGAAACACCATATATTTT
cdr3_aa: CASSPPAVPVGNTIYF